This record covers a single T cell receptor (beta chain). Trimming took off 4 bases at V and 6 bases at J, with 16 bases between the two ends. In germline, CDR1 is SGHAT, CDR2 FQDESV (reference sequence). This CDR3 has 14 amino acids. The entry originates in a study of T-cell reconstitution after alpha-beta-depleted transplantation in children. Unique molecular identifiers were used to barcode this TCRbeta library. TCRdb independently ran MiXCR on the PCR reads; one entry per CDR3 protein. Of nearly 400,000 distinct CDR3 sequences in the sample, roughly 22% were seen once. The sequence was collected from a human donor who donated a stem cell graft to a child with acute myeloid leukemia. This sequence joins TRBV11-1 and TRBJ2-7, with a weak D call TRBD2 (5 bases). The source was PBMCs from the stem cell graft donor, collected from the stem cell graft. In nucleotides, the CDR3 is TGTGCCAGCAGCTCGGCCACTAGATACGGCGAGCAGTACTTC. Its protein product is CASSSATRYGEQYF.